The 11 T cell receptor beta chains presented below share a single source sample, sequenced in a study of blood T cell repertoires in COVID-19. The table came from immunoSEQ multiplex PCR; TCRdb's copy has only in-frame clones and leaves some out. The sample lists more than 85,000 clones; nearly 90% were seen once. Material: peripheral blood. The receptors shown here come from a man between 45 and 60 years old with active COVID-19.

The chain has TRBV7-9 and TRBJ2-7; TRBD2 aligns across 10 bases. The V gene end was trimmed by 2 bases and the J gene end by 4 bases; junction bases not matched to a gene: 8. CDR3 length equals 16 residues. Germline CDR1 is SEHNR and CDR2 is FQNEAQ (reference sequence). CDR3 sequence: CASSLQPPSGGYEQYF. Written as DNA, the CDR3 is TGTGCCAGCAGCTTACAACCTCCTAGCGGGGGATACGAGCAGTACTTC.

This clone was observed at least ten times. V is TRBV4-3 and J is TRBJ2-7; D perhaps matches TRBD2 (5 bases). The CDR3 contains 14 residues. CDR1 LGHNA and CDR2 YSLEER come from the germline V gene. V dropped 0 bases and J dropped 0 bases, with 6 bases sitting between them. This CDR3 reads CASSQEEGSYEQYF. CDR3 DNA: TGCGCCAGCAGCCAAGAAGAGGGCTCCTACGAGCAGTACTTC.

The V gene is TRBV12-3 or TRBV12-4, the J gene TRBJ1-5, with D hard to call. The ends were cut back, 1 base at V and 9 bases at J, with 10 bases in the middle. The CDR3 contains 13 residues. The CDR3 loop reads CASSLGAAGPQHF. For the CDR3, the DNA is TGTGCCAGCAGTTTAGGGGCCGCGGGGCCCCAGCATTTT.

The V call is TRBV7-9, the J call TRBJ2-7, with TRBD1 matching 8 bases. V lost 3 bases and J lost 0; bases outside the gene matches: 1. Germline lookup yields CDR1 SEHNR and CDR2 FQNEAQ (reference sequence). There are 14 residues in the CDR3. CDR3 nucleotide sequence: TGTGCCAGCAGCTTGGACAGGGCCTCCTACGAGCAGTACTTC. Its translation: CASSLDRASYEQYF.

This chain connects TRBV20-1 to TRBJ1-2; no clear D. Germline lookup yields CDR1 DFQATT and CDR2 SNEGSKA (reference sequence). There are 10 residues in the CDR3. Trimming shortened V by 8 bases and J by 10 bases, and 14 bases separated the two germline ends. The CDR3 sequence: CSSPTRDYTF. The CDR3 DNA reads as TGCAGTTCCCCGACCCGGGACTACACCTTC.

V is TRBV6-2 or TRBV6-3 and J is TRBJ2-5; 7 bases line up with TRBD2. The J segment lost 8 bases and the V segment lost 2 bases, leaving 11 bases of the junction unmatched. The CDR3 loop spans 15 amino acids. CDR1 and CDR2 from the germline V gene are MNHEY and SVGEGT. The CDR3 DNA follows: TGTGCCAGCAGTTACCCCTCGACTAGCCCCTTAACCCAGTACTTC. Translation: CASSYPSTSPLTQYF.

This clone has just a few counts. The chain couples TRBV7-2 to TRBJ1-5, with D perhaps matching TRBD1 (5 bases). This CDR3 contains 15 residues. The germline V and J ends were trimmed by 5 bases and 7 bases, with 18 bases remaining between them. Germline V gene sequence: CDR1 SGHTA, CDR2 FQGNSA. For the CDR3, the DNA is TGTGCCAGCAGCCCCTATCAAGGGGCAGGGCAGCCCCAGCATTTT. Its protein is CASSPYQGAGQPQHF. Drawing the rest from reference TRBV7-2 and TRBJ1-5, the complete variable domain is GAGVSQSPSNKVTEKGKDVELRCDPISGHTALYWYRQSLGQGLEFLIYFQGNSAPDKSGLPSDRFSAERTGGSVSTLTIQRTQQEDSAVYLCASSPYQGAGQPQHFGDGTRLSIL.

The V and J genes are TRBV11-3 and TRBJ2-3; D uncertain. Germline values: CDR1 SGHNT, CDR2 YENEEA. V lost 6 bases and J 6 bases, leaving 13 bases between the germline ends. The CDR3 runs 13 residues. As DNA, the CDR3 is TGTGCCAGCAGTCCTCTACCCACCGATACGCAGTATTTT. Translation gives CASSPLPTDTQYF.

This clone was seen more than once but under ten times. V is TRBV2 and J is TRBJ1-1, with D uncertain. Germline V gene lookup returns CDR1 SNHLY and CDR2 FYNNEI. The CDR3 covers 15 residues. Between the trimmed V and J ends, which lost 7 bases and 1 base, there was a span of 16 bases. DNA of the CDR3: TGTGCCAGCACCCGACCGGGGAAATCGAACACTGAAGCTTTCTTT. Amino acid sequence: CASTRPGKSNTEAFF.

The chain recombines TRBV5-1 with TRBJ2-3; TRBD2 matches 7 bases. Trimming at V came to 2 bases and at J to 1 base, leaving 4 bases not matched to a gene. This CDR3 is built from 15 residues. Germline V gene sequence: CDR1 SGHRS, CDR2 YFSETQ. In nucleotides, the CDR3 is TGCGCCAGCAGCTTCGCGGGGGACCGCACAGATACGCAGTATTTT. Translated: CASSFAGDRTDTQYF.

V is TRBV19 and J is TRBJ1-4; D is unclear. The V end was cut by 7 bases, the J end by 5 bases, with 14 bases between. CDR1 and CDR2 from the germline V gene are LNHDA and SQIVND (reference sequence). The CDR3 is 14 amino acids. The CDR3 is CASTRANRNEKLFF. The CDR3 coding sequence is TGTGCCAGTACTCGAGCAAACAGAAATGAAAAACTGTTTTTT.